Included here is one T cell receptor (beta chain) sequence, with context. Other DNA sequences in this sample translate to the same CDR3. The sample originates from a study of shared clonotypes between healthy human individuals. The CDR3 totals 13 residues. Trimming at V came to 3 bases and at J to 4 bases, leaving 2 bases not matched to a gene. CDR1 and CDR2 from the germline V gene are GTSNPN and SVGIG (reference sequence). Here immunoSEQ multiplex PCR was the method, and the copy in TCRdb shows in-frame clones only, minus some. This sample has around 2,000,000 clones, with 85% to 95% found just once.

This clonotype was sampled from a young man in good health. V gene TRBV30 combines with J gene TRBJ1-1, with 10 positions matching TRBD1. The specimen was naive CD4+ T cells sorted from blood. Sample subset: CD45RA+ positively selected. CDR3 in amino acids: CAWSGQGGTEAFF. The CDR3, as DNA: TGTGCCTGGAGCGGACAGGGGGGCACTGAAGCTTTCTTT.